The T cell receptor beta chain under discussion was sequenced for a study of blood T cell repertoires in COVID-19. Study overall: There were acute and convalescent COVID-19 samples, and they came from the United States, Italy and Spain.

The CDR3 runs to 15 residues. The germline CDR1 and CDR2 sequences are SGHNT and YYREEE (reference sequence). Between the trimmed V and J ends, which lost 0 bases and 1 base, there was a span of 10 bases. Study processing details: Using reference gene primer amplification, nucleated cell counts were estimated. Some clones are missing from TCRdb's copy, which holds only in-frame ones; the method was immunoSEQ multiplex PCR. That table is the source of V, J and clone size, and D and trimming were worked out from the DNA. The data contain roughly 160,000 clones, 80% of them singletons. The origin of this receptor is a woman aged 55-69 years who had recovered from COVID-19. The V gene is TRBV5-4, the J gene TRBJ1-1; D unclear. Sample: PBMCs or T cells enriched from blood (not recorded which). The CDR3 sequence is CASSLAGVGNTEAFF. As DNA, the CDR3 is TGTGCCAGCAGCTTGGCCGGGGTGGGGAACACTGAAGCTTTCTTT.